This entry features one T cell receptor (beta chain) sequence. What it recognizes is unknown. The sample is drawn from a study of CD8 T cells in Susac syndrome. The study's findings and limits: Clonal expansion was present among Susac CD8+ cells. This expansion reached its peak in TEMRA cells and in active patients.

Random hexamers primed reverse transcription of 0.5 to 1 ug RNA. TCRdb called the immunoSEQ multiplex PCR reads again in MiXCR, with one record for every CDR3 protein. The table has about 100,000 distinct CDR3 sequences, about 95% seen once. CD8+ and CD4+ T cells were negatively isolated; TEMRA cells were FACS-enriched. The germline gives CDR1 SGDLS, CDR2 YYNGEE. The CDR3 has 13 amino acids. V was trimmed by 4 bases and J by 8 bases, leaving 14 bases between them. This TCR came from a human donor with Susac syndrome. The material sequenced was CD8+ T cells from PBMCs. The rearrangement joins TRBV9 to TRBJ2-3; D could derive from TRBD1 or TRBD2 (5 bases each). CDR3 in DNA: TGTGCCAGCAGCCCAGAGAGTGGGGGTACGCAGTATTTT. It encodes CASSPESGGTQYF. Full variable domain (rest looked up from reference TRBV9 and TRBJ2-3): DSGVTQTPKHLITATGQRVTLRCSPRSGDLSVYWYQQSLDQGLQFLIQYYNGEERAKGNILERFSAQQFPDLHSELNLSSLELGDSALYFCASSPESGGTQYFGPGTRLTVL.